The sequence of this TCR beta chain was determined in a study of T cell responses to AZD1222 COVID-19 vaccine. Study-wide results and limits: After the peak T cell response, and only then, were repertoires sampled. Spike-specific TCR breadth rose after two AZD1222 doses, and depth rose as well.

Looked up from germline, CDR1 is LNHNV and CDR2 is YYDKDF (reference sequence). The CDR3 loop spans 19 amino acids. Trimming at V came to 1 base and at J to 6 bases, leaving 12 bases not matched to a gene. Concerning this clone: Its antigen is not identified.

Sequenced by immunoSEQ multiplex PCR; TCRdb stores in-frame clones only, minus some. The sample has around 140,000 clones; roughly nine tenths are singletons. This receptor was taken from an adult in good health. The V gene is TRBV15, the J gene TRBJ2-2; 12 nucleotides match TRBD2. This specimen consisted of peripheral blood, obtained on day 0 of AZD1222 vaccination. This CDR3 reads CATSRVRASGRAFPGELFF. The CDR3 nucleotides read TGTGCCACCAGCAGAGTCCGGGCTAGCGGGAGGGCCTTTCCCGGGGAGCTGTTTTTT.